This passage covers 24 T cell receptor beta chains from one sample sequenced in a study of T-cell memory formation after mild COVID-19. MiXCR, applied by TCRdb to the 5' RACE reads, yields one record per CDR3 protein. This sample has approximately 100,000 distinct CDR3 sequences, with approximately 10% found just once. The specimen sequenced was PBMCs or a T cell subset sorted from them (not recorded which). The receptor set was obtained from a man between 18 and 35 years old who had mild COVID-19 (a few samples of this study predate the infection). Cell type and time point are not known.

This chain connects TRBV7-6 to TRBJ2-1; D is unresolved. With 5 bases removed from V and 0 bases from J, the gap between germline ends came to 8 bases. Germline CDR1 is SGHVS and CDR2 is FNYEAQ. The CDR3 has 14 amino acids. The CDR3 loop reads CASSNDPSYNEQFF. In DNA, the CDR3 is TGTGCCAGCAGCAATGACCCCTCCTACAATGAGCAGTTCTTC.

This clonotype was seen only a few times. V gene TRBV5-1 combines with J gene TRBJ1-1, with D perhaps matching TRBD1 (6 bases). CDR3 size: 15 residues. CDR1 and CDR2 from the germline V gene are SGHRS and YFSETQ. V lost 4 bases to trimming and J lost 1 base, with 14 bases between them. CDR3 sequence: CASSTTGSPNTEAFF. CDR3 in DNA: TGCGCCAGCAGCACCACAGGGTCCCCGAACACTGAAGCTTTCTTT. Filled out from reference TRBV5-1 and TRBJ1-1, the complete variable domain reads KAGVTQTPRYLIKTRGQQVTLSCSPISGHRSVSWYQQTPGQGLQFLFEYFSETQRNKGNFPGRFSGRQFSNSRSEMNVSTLELGDSALYLCASSTTGSPNTEAFFGQGTRLTVV.

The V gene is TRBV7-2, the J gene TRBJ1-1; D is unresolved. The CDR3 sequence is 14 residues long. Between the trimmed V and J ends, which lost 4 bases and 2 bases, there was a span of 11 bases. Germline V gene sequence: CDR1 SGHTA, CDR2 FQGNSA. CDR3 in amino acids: CASSSDALNTEAFF. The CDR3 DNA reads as TGTGCCAGCAGCTCAGACGCGCTTAACACTGAAGCTTTCTTT.

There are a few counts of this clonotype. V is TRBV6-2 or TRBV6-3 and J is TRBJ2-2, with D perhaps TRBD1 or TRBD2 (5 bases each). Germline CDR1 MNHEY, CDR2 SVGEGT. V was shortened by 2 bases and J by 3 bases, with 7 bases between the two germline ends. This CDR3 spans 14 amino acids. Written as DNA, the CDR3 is TGTGCCAGCAGTTACGGGGGATACACCGGGGAGCTGTTTTTT. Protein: CASSYGGYTGELFF.

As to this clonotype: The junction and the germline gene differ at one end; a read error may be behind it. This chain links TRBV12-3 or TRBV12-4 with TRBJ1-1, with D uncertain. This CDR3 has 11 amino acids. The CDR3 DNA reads TGTGCCAGCAGTTTTGGAATTGAATCTTTCTTT. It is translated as CASSFGIESFF.

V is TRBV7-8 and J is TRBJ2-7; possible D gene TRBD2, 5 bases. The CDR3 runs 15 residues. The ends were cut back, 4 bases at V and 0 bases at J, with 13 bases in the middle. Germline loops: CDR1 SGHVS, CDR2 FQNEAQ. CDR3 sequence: CASSSKRAFSYEQYF. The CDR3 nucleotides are TGTGCCAGCAGCTCAAAGAGGGCGTTCTCCTACGAGCAGTACTTC.

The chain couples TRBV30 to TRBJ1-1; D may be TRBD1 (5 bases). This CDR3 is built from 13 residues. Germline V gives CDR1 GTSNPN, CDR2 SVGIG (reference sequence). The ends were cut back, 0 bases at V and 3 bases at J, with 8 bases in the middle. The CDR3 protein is CAWSVLGDTEAFF. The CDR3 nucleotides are TGTGCCTGGAGTGTACTGGGGGACACTGAAGCTTTCTTT.

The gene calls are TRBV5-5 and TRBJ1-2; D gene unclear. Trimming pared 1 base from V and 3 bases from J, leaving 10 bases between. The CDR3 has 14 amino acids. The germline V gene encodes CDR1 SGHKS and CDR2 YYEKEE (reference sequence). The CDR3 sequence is CASSLWATHYGYTF. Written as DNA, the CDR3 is TGTGCCAGCAGCTTGTGGGCCACCCACTATGGCTACACCTTC.

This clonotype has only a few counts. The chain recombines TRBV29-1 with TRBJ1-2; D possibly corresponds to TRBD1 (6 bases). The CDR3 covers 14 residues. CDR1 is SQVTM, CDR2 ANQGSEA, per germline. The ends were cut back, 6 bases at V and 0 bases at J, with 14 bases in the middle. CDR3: CSVARTDTNYGYTF. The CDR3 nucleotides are TGCAGCGTAGCTAGGACAGACACTAACTATGGCTACACCTTC.

The CDR3 nucleotides read TGCGCCAGCAGCTGGCCCCCGGACAGGGGGCTCTGGGCCAACGTCCTGACTTTC. It is translated as CASSWPPDRGLWANVLTF. This chain uses TRBV5-1 with TRBJ2-6; 11 bases map to TRBD1. The CDR3 has 18 residues. V trimming: 3 bases; J trimming: 5 bases; junction bases outside the gene matches: 10. CDR1 SGHRS and CDR2 YFSETQ come from the germline V gene.

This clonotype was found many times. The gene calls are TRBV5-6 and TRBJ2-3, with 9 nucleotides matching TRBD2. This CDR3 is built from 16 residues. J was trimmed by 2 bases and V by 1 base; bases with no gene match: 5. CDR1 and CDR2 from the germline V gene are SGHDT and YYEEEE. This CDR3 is CASSLLASGDTDTQYF. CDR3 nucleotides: TGTGCCAGCAGCTTGTTGGCTAGCGGGGACACAGATACGCAGTATTTT.

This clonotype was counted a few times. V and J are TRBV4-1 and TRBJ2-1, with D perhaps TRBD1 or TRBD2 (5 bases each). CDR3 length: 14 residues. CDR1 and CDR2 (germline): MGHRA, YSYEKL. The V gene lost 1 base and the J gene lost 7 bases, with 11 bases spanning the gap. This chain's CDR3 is CASSQGEGLNEQFF. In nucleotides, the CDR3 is TGCGCCAGCAGCCAAGGTGAGGGGTTGAATGAGCAGTTCTTC.

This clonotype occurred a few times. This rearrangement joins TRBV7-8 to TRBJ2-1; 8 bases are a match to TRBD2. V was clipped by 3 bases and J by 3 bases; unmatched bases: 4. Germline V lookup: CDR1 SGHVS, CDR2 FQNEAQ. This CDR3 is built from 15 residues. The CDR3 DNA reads TGTGCCAGCAGCTTTCCGGGACTAGACTACAATGAGCAGTTCTTC. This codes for CASSFPGLDYNEQFF.

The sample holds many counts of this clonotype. The chain's CDR3 is CASRVQGQVSYNEQFF. CDR3 DNA sequence: TGTGCCAGCAGGGTCCAGGGGCAAGTCTCCTACAATGAGCAGTTCTTC. The chain joins TRBV7-2 to TRBJ2-1; D perhaps matches TRBD1 (6 bases). The CDR3 loop spans 16 amino acids. Germline V CDR1 and CDR2: SGHTA, FQGNSA. The V gene lost 6 bases and the J gene lost 0 bases, with 15 bases spanning the gap.

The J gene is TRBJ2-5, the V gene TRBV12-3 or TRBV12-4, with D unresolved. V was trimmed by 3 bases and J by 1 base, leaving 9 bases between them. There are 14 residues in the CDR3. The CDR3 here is CASSFEKTQETQYF. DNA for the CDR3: TGTGCCAGCAGTTTTGAAAAGACCCAAGAGACCCAGTACTTC.

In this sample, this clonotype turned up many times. DNA of the CDR3: TGCAGCGTTGAGACAGGTGGCCCAGATACGCAGTATTTT. Translation: CSVETGGPDTQYF. The J gene is TRBJ2-3, the V gene TRBV29-1, with TRBD1 as a possible D gene (6 bases). V was clipped by 3 bases and J by 4 bases, with 11 bases between them. Germline CDR1 and CDR2: SQVTM and ANQGSEA. CDR3 length: 13 amino acids.

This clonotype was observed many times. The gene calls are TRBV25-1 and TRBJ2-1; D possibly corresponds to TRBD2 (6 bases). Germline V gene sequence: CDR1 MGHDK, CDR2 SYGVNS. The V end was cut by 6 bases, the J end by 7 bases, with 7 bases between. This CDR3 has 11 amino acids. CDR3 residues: CASSGGNEQFF. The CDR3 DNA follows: TGTGCCAGCAGCGGAGGGAATGAGCAGTTCTTC.

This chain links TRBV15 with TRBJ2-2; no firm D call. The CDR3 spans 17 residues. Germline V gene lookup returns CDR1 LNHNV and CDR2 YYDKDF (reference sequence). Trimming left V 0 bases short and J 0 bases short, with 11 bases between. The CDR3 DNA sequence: TGTGCCACCAGCAGAGATATTGCCCAATCGAACACCGGGGAGCTGTTTTTT. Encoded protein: CATSRDIAQSNTGELFF.

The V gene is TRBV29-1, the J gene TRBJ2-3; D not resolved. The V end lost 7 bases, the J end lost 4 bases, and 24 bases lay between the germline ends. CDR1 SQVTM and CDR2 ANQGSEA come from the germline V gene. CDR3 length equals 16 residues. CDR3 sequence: CSGWGWSPRTADTQYF. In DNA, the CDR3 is TGCAGCGGTTGGGGTTGGTCCCCGCGCACGGCAGATACGCAGTATTTT.

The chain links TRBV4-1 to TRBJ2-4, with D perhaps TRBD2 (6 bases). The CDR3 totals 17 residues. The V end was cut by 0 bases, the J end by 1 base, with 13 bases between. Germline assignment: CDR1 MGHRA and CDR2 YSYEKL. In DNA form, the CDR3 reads TGCGCCAGCAGCCAAGAGGGGGTAGCGGTCGCCAAAAACATTCAGTACTTC. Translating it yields CASSQEGVAVAKNIQYF.

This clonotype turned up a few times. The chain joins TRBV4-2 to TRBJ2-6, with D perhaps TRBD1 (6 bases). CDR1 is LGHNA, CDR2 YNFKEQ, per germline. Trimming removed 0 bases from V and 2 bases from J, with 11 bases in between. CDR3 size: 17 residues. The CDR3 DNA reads TGTGCCAGCAGCCAAGAAAAGAACAGGGCTGGGGCCAACGTCCTGACTTTC. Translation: CASSQEKNRAGANVLTF.

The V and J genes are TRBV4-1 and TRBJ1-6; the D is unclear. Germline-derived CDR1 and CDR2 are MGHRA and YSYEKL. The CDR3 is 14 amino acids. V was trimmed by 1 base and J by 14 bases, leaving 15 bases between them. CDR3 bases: TGCGCCAGCAGCCAAGTCCCGGGGAGGGAATCCCTCCACTTT. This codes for CASSQVPGRESLHF.

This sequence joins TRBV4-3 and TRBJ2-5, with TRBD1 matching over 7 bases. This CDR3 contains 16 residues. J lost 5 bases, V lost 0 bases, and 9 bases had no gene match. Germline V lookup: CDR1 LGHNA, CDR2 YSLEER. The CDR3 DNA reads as TGCGCCAGCAGCCAAGAGTGGGCAGGGGGTTTGGAGACCCAGTACTTC. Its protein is CASSQEWAGGLETQYF.

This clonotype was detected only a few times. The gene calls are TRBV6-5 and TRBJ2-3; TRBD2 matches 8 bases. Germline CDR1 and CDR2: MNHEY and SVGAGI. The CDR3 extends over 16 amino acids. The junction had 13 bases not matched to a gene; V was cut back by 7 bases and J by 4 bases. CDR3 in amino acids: CASTSGGRGAADTQYF. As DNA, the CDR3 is TGTGCCAGCACCTCGGGAGGGCGGGGGGCGGCAGATACGCAGTATTTT.